Only a few counts were recorded for the clone carrying this T cell receptor beta chain. Its antigen is currently unknown. The data stem from a study of CD8 T cells in ankylosing spondylitis. TCR beta libraries were made by quantitative 5'-RACE with molecular barcodes. One entry per CDR3 protein results from TCRdb running MiXCR on the 5' RACE reads. The data contain around 770,000 distinct CDR3 sequences, approximately 12% of them seen just once; the ten biggest clones take up about 0.5%. Study-level points and caveats: A TCR beta motif of roughly eight highly homologous variants seemed to mark ankylosing spondylitis blood. Significant enrichment of disease-linked clones was reported in matched ankylosing spondylitis synovial fluid.

The CDR3 is 12 amino acids. V lost 8 bases, J lost 4 bases, and 11 bases lay in between. The specimen was blood, either unsorted or a sorted T cell fraction (not recorded which). The chain has TRBV12-3 or TRBV12-4 and TRBJ1-1; the D gene is possibly TRBD1 (5 bases). This TCR came from a male donor with ankylosing spondylitis. CDR3 sequence: CASGRQRTEAFF. Here the CDR3 DNA reads TGTGCCAGCGGGAGACAGCGCACTGAAGCTTTCTTT.